Listed below are T cell receptor beta chains from one sample, sequenced in a study of human T cells and chemical hapten exposure. TCRdb re-called the RACE reads with MiXCR, one entry per CDR3 protein. The sample contains tens of thousands of distinct CDR3 sequences, approximately 10% of which appear only once. Sample: whole blood, taken in connection with sensitization to the hapten diphenylcyclopropenone (DPC). Every receptor here comes from a woman in her forties or fifties with alopecia areata. Some clones in this sample may be carry-over from other donors' samples. Each CDR3 is given with its conserved first and last residue. Each record gives: J gene, V gene, CDR3 protein.

>TRBJ2-5|TRBV7-9
CASSLGAPQETQYF
>TRBJ2-7|TRBV5-6
CASSLTTSGIFYEQYF
>TRBJ2-1|TRBV5-5
CASSLALDQQFF
>TRBJ2-5|TRBV12-5
CASAAGQVLQETQYF
>TRBJ2-1|TRBV7-9
CASSPTSPYNEQFF
>TRBJ1-1|TRBV9
CASSVDLLGGMNTEAFF
>TRBJ2-7|TRBV28
CASSSTAGEYF
>TRBJ1-1|TRBV10-3
CAISESGATAEAFF
>TRBJ1-6|TRBV5-1
CASHPGQGFLPSNSPLHF
>TRBJ1-1|TRBV7-9
CASSSSRGESAEAFF
>TRBJ2-2|TRBV4-1
CASSQVFGELFF
>TRBJ1-1|TRBV3-1
CASSNRGPAEAFF
>TRBJ1-4|TRBV5-8
CASSLAASPGRRNEKLFF
>TRBJ2-4|TRBV29-1
CSVEEGGILAKNIQYF
>TRBJ2-1|TRBV3-1
CASSHMRDEQFF
>TRBJ1-1|TRBV11-2
CASSLEVSGHRMNTEAFF
>TRBJ1-1|TRBV11-2
CASSFTDGWNTEAFF
>TRBJ2-2|TRBV29-1
CSVVEGGGGELFF
>TRBJ2-3|TRBV20-1
CSAWGAGRALTDTQYF
>TRBJ2-2|TRBV29-1
CSAAHNANTGELFF
>TRBJ2-1|TRBV4-2
CASSQEEGNEQFF
>TRBJ2-6|TRBV5-1
CASSVQGSTGANVLTF
>TRBJ2-5|TRBV7-2
CASSWTVQETQYF
>TRBJ2-5|TRBV20-1
CSASTLQHSVQETQYF
>TRBJ2-5|TRBV21-1
CASSKVQQNQETQYF
>TRBJ2-1|TRBV6-1
CASRTSGPNEQFF
>TRBJ1-5|TRBV20-1
CSLQGADDQPQHF
>TRBJ2-7|TRBV20-1
CSATTSGGLYEQYF
>TRBJ2-7|TRBV29-1
CSVFSPSGVYYEQYF
>TRBJ2-7|TRBV29-1
CSVDGGNEQYF
>TRBJ1-2|TRBV7-9
CASSLTTGEYGYTF